This T cell receptor beta chain stems from a study of T cell repertoires in cytomegalovirus infection. TCRdb used MiXCR to reprocess the reads, holding one entry per CDR3 protein. The top ten clones hold over 8% of a sample with around 100,000 distinct CDR3 sequences, approximately 15% of them seen once. Ten or more counts support this clonotype. V was pared by 5 bases and J by 0 bases, with 11 bases between. The CDR3 extends over 15 amino acids. Germline values: CDR1 SEHNR, CDR2 FQNEAQ (reference sequence). The chain has TRBV7-9 and TRBJ1-3; TRBD1 is a possible D gene (5 bases). Input material: PBMCs. The sequence came from a human donor in good health (CMV status not recorded). Some clones in this sample may be carry-over from other donors' samples. CDR3 protein: CASSGYRGSGNTIYF. CDR3 nucleotides: TGTGCCAGCAGCGGATATAGGGGCTCTGGAAACACCATATATTTT. Full variable domain (rest looked up from reference TRBV7-9 and TRBJ1-3): DTGVSQNPRHKITKRGQNVTFRCDPISEHNRLYWYRQTLGQGPEFLTYFQNEAQLEKSRLLSDRFSAERPKGSFSTLEIQRTEQGDSAMYLCASSGYRGSGNTIYFGEGSWLTVV.